Each of the 12 T cell receptor beta chains below was sequenced from the same sample in a study of cytomegalovirus exposure and HLA in healthy donors. The PCR used 60 Vbeta and 13 Jbeta primers. Only in-frame clones appear in the TCRdb table, and some are missing; sequencing was by immunoSEQ multiplex PCR. This sample has 150,000 to 160,000 clones, with roughly 80% found just once. Sequences were obtained from PBMCs. The receptors originated from a woman aged 40 to 50 in good health and CMV-seronegative.

The V gene is TRBV11-3, the J gene TRBJ1-2; the D gene is possibly TRBD1 (5 bases). CDR1 and CDR2 from the germline V gene are SGHNT and YENEEA. The CDR3 has 12 amino acids. With 4 bases removed from V and 7 bases from J, the gap between germline ends came to 10 bases. The CDR3 nucleotides read TGTGCCAGCAGCTCCGGGGGGATTGGCTACACCTTC. It translates to CASSSGGIGYTF.

The gene calls are TRBV18 and TRBJ2-7; the match to TRBD2 covers 9 bases. This CDR3 spans 16 amino acids. Germline V gene data show CDR1 as KGHSH and CDR2 as LQKENI. J lost 4 bases, V lost 6 bases, and 13 bases had no gene match. The CDR3 protein is CASSAARAGGRYEQYF. The CDR3 DNA reads as TGTGCCAGCTCGGCGGCTAGAGCGGGGGGCCGGTACGAGCAGTACTTC.

The V call is TRBV7-6, the J call TRBJ1-1; 8 positions agree with TRBD1. This CDR3 has 13 amino acids. In germline, CDR1 is SGHVS, CDR2 FNYEAQ. V dropped 5 bases and J dropped 4; count of bases not matched to a gene: 3. CDR3 coding DNA: TGTGCCAGCAGCCAAGGACAGGGCACTGAAGCTTTCTTT. It specifies CASSQGQGTEAFF.

This chain connects TRBV5-6 to TRBJ2-4; a possible D gene is TRBD2 (5 bases). Germline assignment: CDR1 SGHDT and CDR2 YYEEEE. The V end was cut by 3 bases, the J end by 7 bases, with 11 bases between. The CDR3 contains 13 residues. The CDR3 DNA reads TGTGCCAGCAGCTCCCAAACTAGTAACATTCAGTACTTC. It encodes CASSSQTSNIQYF. Based on the CDR3 plus reference TRBV5-6 and TRBJ2-4, the full variable domain is DAGVTQSPTHLIKTRGQQVTLRCSPKSGHDTVSWYQQALGQGPQFIFQYYEEEERQRGNFPDRFSGHQFPNYSSELNVNALLLGDSALYLCASSSQTSNIQYFGAGTRLSVL.

The chain couples TRBV11-3 to TRBJ1-2; a possible D gene is TRBD1 (5 bases). CDR3 length equals 13 residues. The V gene's germline CDR1 is SGHNT and CDR2 YENEEA. The V end lost 5 bases, the J end lost 8 bases, and 15 bases lay between the germline ends. The DNA of the CDR3 is TGTGCCAGCAGCCCCAGAATGGCAGGGGGCTACACCTTC. Translation: CASSPRMAGGYTF.

The sample holds a few counts of this clone. V usage is TRBV7-8 and J usage is TRBJ2-7, with D perhaps matching TRBD2 (6 bases). Looked up from germline, CDR1 is SGHVS and CDR2 is FQNEAQ. V dropped 6 bases and J dropped 7 bases, with 25 bases sitting between them. CDR3 length equals 16 residues. The CDR3 DNA is TGTGCCAGCAGATTTTCGGGGCGGGGTCTGGCGGGGGAGCAGTACTTC. Encoded protein: CASRFSGRGLAGEQYF.

The CDR3 here is CASLGAQYF. CDR3 in DNA: TGTGCCAGTCTAGGGGCCCAGTACTTC. This sequence joins TRBV6-1 and TRBJ2-5, with D maybe TRBD1 (5 bases). Germline V gives CDR1 MNHNS, CDR2 SASEGT. Trimming shortened V by 9 bases and J by 9 bases, and 8 bases separated the two germline ends. The CDR3 totals 9 residues.

V usage is TRBV5-1 and J usage is TRBJ2-3, with a weak D call TRBD2 (5 bases). From germline, CDR1 is SGHRS and CDR2 YFSETQ. This CDR3 has 13 amino acids. Between the trimmed V and J ends, which lost 0 bases and 6 bases, there was a span of 8 bases. The CDR3 sequence is CASSLDSGDTQYF. CDR3 bases: TGCGCCAGCAGCTTGGATTCGGGGGATACGCAGTATTTT.

In this sample, this clone turned up once. This chain uses TRBV6-6 with TRBJ2-7; TRBD2 is a possible D gene (6 bases). The germline V gene has CDR1 MNHNY and CDR2 SVGAGI (reference sequence). V was clipped by 7 bases and J by 7 bases, with 23 bases between them. This CDR3 has 15 amino acids. DNA for the CDR3: TGTGCCAGCACCCTGGGGACTCCCCGGTCTGAAGAGCAGTACTTC. Translated: CASTLGTPRSEEQYF.

Written as DNA, the CDR3 is TGTGCCAGCAGCGAGGGGGTGGGGGTTAGTGGCTATGGCTACACCTTC. It yields the protein CASSEGVGVSGYGYTF. The rearrangement links TRBV7-2 to TRBJ1-2; weak D call: TRBD1 (6 bases). V was cut by 5 bases and J by 4 bases, with 20 bases left in between. This CDR3 contains 16 residues. Germline V gives CDR1 SGHTA, CDR2 FQGNSA.

The chain is built from TRBV5-4 and TRBJ2-7; D might be TRBD2 (6 bases). Trimming removed 4 bases from V and 3 bases from J, with 8 bases in between. The CDR3 sequence is 12 residues long. The germline V gene has CDR1 SGHNT and CDR2 YYREEE (reference sequence). CDR3 sequence: CASSRAGYEQYF. The CDR3 DNA sequence: TGTGCCAGCAGCCGAGCGGGCTACGAGCAGTACTTC.

J is TRBJ1-2 and V is TRBV28; TRBD1 agrees at 8 bases. Looked up from germline, CDR1 is MDHEN and CDR2 is SYDVKM. After removal of 1 base from V and 4 bases from J, the junction contained 2 bases not matched to a gene. The CDR3 is 14 amino acids. CDR3 bases: TGTGCCAGCAGTTTATCTGGGACAGGCTATGGCTACACCTTC. This translates into CASSLSGTGYGYTF.